This passage covers 16 T cell receptor beta chains from one sample sequenced in a study of cytomegalovirus exposure and HLA in healthy donors. PCR used 60 Vbeta primers and 13 Jbeta primers. Clones were read by immunoSEQ multiplex PCR, and TCRdb kept only the in-frame ones, dropping some. This table holds about 150,000 clones, about 85% found once. The sample consisted of PBMCs. These receptors were obtained from a man younger than 45 in good health and CMV-seropositive.

This sequence joins TRBV5-1 and TRBJ1-1; no definite D call. The V end was cut by 1 base, the J end by 6 bases, with 13 bases between. CDR1 and CDR2 from the germline V gene are SGHRS and YFSETQ. The CDR3 loop spans 14 amino acids. The CDR3 coding sequence is TGCGCCAGCAGCTTGCAAGGTACGAGGGCTGAAGCTTTCTTT. Translating gives CASSLQGTRAEAFF. The whole variable domain, filled in from reference TRBV5-1 and TRBJ1-1, reads KAGVTQTPRYLIKTRGQQVTLSCSPISGHRSVSWYQQTPGQGLQFLFEYFSETQRNKGNFPGRFSGRQFSNSRSEMNVSTLELGDSALYLCASSLQGTRAEAFFGQGTRLTVV.

The chain carries TRBV7-9 and TRBJ2-5; unclear D gene. The J call is uncertain, as TRBJ2-7 better fits the DNA end. The CDR3 extends over 12 amino acids. Germline V CDR1 and CDR2: SEHNR, FQNEAQ (reference sequence). CDR3 DNA sequence: TGTGCCAGCAGCTTGTATCCCAACGAGCAGTACTTC. This gives the protein CASSLYPNEQYF.

This chain uses TRBV6-1 with TRBJ2-7; 12 nucleotides match TRBD2. This CDR3 is 15 amino acids long. Trimming took 0 bases from V and 5 from J; bases not matched to a gene: 2. Germline V lookup: CDR1 MNHNS, CDR2 SASEGT. For the CDR3, the DNA is TGTGCCAGCAGTGAAGCGCCTAGCGGGAGGGACGAGCAGTACTTC. Translated: CASSEAPSGRDEQYF.

The chain uses TRBV5-1 and TRBJ2-7; the match to TRBD2 covers 8 bases. The CDR3 runs 14 residues. The V gene end was trimmed by 5 bases and the J gene end by 0 bases; junction bases not matched to a gene: 4. Per germline, CDR1 SGHRS and CDR2 YFSETQ. Written as DNA, the CDR3 is TGCGCCAGCAGACTAGCGGAGAGCTCCTACGAGCAGTACTTC. Translated, it gives CASRLAESSYEQYF. Together with reference TRBV5-1 and TRBJ2-7, the CDR3 gives the full variable domain: KAGVTQTPRYLIKTRGQQVTLSCSPISGHRSVSWYQQTPGQGLQFLFEYFSETQRNKGNFPGRFSGRQFSNSRSEMNVSTLELGDSALYLCASRLAESSYEQYFGPGTRLTVT.

The sample holds one count of this clone. The gene calls are TRBV11-3 and TRBJ2-5; 8 bases are shared with TRBD2. CDR1 is SGHNT, CDR2 YENEEA, per germline. J was trimmed by 2 bases and V by 3 bases; bases with no gene match: 2. This CDR3 region has 14 residues. CDR3 sequence: CASSFSGVQETQYF. CDR3 in DNA: TGTGCCAGCAGCTTTAGCGGGGTACAAGAGACCCAGTACTTC.

V is TRBV5-1 and J is TRBJ2-1; 10 positions match TRBD2. J lost 6 bases, V lost 2 bases, and 5 bases had no gene match. This CDR3 contains 15 residues. Germline-derived CDR1 and CDR2 are SGHRS and YFSETQ. This chain's CDR3 is CASSFSLAGANEQFF. The DNA for the CDR3 is TGCGCCAGCAGCTTCAGTCTAGCGGGAGCCAATGAGCAGTTCTTC.

The chain carries TRBV5-1 and TRBJ2-2; the D gene is possibly TRBD2 (5 bases). V lost 4 bases to trimming and J lost 8 bases, with 15 bases between them. The CDR3 has 14 residues. Germline-derived CDR1 and CDR2 are SGHRS and YFSETQ. CDR3 DNA sequence: TGCGCCAGCAGCCCACCGACGGGGATGGGGGAGCTGTTTTTT. Translation: CASSPPTGMGELFF. The full variable domain, with the rest looked up from reference TRBV5-1 and TRBJ2-2, is KAGVTQTPRYLIKTRGQQVTLSCSPISGHRSVSWYQQTPGQGLQFLFEYFSETQRNKGNFPGRFSGRQFSNSRSEMNVSTLELGDSALYLCASSPPTGMGELFFGEGSRLTVL.

This clone was counted a single time. The V gene is TRBV4-1, the J gene TRBJ2-5; TRBD2 agrees at 9 bases. This CDR3 is built from 18 residues. V shed 3 bases and J 4 bases; nucleotides not matched to a gene: 15. Germline CDR1 MGHRA, CDR2 YSYEKL. CDR3 coding DNA: TGCGCCAGCAGCCATGCTGATAGCGGGAGCGATCCCCCAGAGACCCAGTACTTC. Its protein product is CASSHADSGSDPPETQYF.

The chain carries TRBV11-1 and TRBJ2-1, with 7 nucleotides matching TRBD1. Germline CDR1 reads SGHAT; CDR2 reads FQDESV (reference sequence). The CDR3 contains 15 residues. Losses at the gene ends were 5 bases for V and 8 bases for J; bases not matched to a gene: 12. The CDR3 DNA is TGTGCCAGCAGCGATCGACAGGGACGACGCCATGAGCAGTTCTTC. Its translation is CASSDRQGRRHEQFF.

The chain combines TRBV18 with TRBJ2-5; TRBD2 matches 12 bases. V shed 3 bases and J 4 bases; nucleotides not matched to a gene: 6. CDR3 length: 16 amino acids. The V gene's germline CDR1 is KGHSH and CDR2 LQKENI. The CDR3 DNA reads TGTGCCAGCTCACCCTTGACTAGCGGGAGTGGAGAGACCCAGTACTTC. It yields the protein CASSPLTSGSGETQYF.

In this sample, this clone turned up once. The rearrangement links TRBV27 to TRBJ2-1, with 9 bases aligning to TRBD1. The germline V gene encodes CDR1 MNHEY and CDR2 SMNVEV (reference sequence). The CDR3 has 14 residues. J lost 4 bases, V lost 5 bases, and 3 bases had no gene match. CDR3 sequence: CASSTGGWYNEQFF. The CDR3, as DNA: TGTGCCAGCAGTACAGGGGGCTGGTACAATGAGCAGTTCTTC.

This chain joins TRBV4-1 and TRBJ2-3, with TRBD1 as a possible D gene (5 bases). The CDR3 runs 14 residues. Germline V gene lookup returns CDR1 MGHRA and CDR2 YSYEKL. V lost 1 base, J lost 5 bases, and 10 bases lay in between. In DNA form, the CDR3 reads TGCGCCAGCAGCCAAGTAGGGGAAGGAGATACGCAGTATTTT. Encoded protein: CASSQVGEGDTQYF.

V is TRBV5-1 and J is TRBJ1-2; tentatively, D is TRBD1 (5 bases). With 0 bases removed from V and 10 bases from J, the gap between germline ends came to 13 bases. This CDR3 has 13 amino acids. Germline V gene lookup returns CDR1 SGHRS and CDR2 YFSETQ. As DNA, the CDR3 is TGCGCCAGCAGCTTGGGGCAGGGAATCTTCTACACCTTC. Its protein product is CASSLGQGIFYTF.

As to this clone: The sample has other DNA sequences that encode this CDR3 too. Written as DNA, the CDR3 is TGTGCCAGCAGCGTATCAGGGACCTACAATGAGCAGTTCTTC. The encoded protein is CASSVSGTYNEQFF. The genes are TRBV9 and TRBJ2-1, with TRBD1 as a possible D gene (5 bases). This CDR3 has 14 amino acids. Trimming took 1 base from V and 2 from J, leaving 7 bases between them. CDR1 and CDR2 from the germline V gene are SGDLS and YYNGEE.

The J gene is TRBJ2-5, the V gene TRBV7-2, with 7 bases identical to TRBD2. CDR3 length: 15 amino acids. The germline CDR1 and CDR2 sequences are SGHTA and FQGNSA. Trimming took 5 bases from V and 5 from J; bases not matched to a gene: 11. For the CDR3, the DNA is TGTGCCAGCAGCGTGGACGGACTAGGAACGGAGACCCAGTACTTC. Protein sequence: CASSVDGLGTETQYF. The variable domain in full, completed from reference TRBV7-2 and TRBJ2-5, reads GAGVSQSPSNKVTEKGKDVELRCDPISGHTALYWYRQSLGQGLEFLIYFQGNSAPDKSGLPSDRFSAERTGGSVSTLTIQRTQQEDSAVYLCASSVDGLGTETQYFGPGTRLLVL.

V is TRBV19 and J is TRBJ2-2; 7 bases map to TRBD2. The CDR3 runs 16 residues. Unmatched junction bases numbered 10, after V lost 2 bases and J lost 7 bases. Germline V gene lookup returns CDR1 LNHDA and CDR2 SQIVND (reference sequence). The CDR3 here is CASSINLAGVGGELFF. CDR3 sequence (DNA): TGTGCCAGTAGTATAAATCTCGCGGGAGTCGGCGGGGAGCTGTTTTTT.